What follows are 29 T cell receptor beta chains derived from one specimen sequenced in a study of Ad26.COV2.S vaccination and SARS-CoV-2 variants. Generated by immunoSEQ multiplex PCR, the TCRdb table keeps only in-frame clones and is missing some. The sample has roughly 420,000 clones; 85% to 90% are singletons. As for treatment: around 19 received Ad26.COV2.S at low or high dose, single or two shots; five or six received placebo; per-sample allocation not given. Repertoires come from day 63 after the first vaccine or placebo injection. The sample here was peripheral blood, taken in a trial of Ad26.COV2.S vaccine versus placebo. The receptor set was obtained from a person between 18 and 65 years old who received the Ad26.COV2.S COVID-19 vaccine or a placebo.

The chain joins TRBV28 to TRBJ2-1; TRBD2 aligns across 7 bases. J was trimmed by 3 bases and V by 6 bases; bases with no gene match: 11. The germline V gene has CDR1 MDHEN and CDR2 SYDVKM. CDR3 length equals 16 residues. The CDR3 DNA reads TGTGCCAGCAGCTCTAGTTCGGCGGGAGACTACAATGAGCAGTTCTTC. Protein sequence: CASSSSSAGDYNEQFF.

A single count supports this clone. The CDR3 nucleotides read TGTGCCAGCAGCGGACAGGGGGCAAATGAGCAGTACTTC. It codes for CASSGQGANEQYF. J is TRBJ2-7 and V is TRBV3-1 (or the pseudogene TRBV3-2), with TRBD1 matching 11 bases. This CDR3 contains 13 residues. The junction had 4 bases not matched to a gene; V was cut back by 5 bases and J by 7 bases. Germline loops: CDR1 LGHDT, CDR2 YNNKEL (reference sequence).

The V gene is TRBV15, the J gene TRBJ2-7; D unclear. The V end lost 0 bases, the J end lost 0 bases, and 9 bases lay between the germline ends. The CDR3 contains 15 residues. Germline V gene sequence: CDR1 LNHNV, CDR2 YYDKDF (reference sequence). The CDR3 sequence: CATSRDLRTSYEQYF. The CDR3 bases are TGTGCCACCAGCAGAGATCTCCGAACCTCCTACGAGCAGTACTTC.

For the CDR3, the DNA is TGCAGCGTTGTTCTTGGGACAGGGGCCTACGAGCAGTACTTC. This sequence encodes CSVVLGTGAYEQYF. This rearrangement joins TRBV29-1 to TRBJ2-7; 10 positions match TRBD1. CDR1 SQVTM and CDR2 ANQGSEA come from the germline V gene. CDR3 length: 14 residues. Trimming removed 4 bases from V and 2 bases from J; junction bases left unmatched: 5.

V and J are TRBV5-8 and TRBJ2-1; no clear D gene. V was shortened by 2 bases and J by 6 bases, with 6 bases between the two germline ends. The CDR3 totals 12 residues. Germline-derived CDR1 and CDR2 are SGHTS and YDEGEE. The DNA of the CDR3 is TGTGCCAGCAGCTTATTACGCAATGAGCAGTTCTTC. Protein product: CASSLLRNEQFF.

CDR3 sequence: CASRDRAGNTIYF. CDR3 nucleotides: TGTGCCAGCAGGGACAGGGCTGGAAACACCATATATTTT. The V and J genes are TRBV28 and TRBJ1-3; 8 bases agree with TRBD1. Unmatched junction bases numbered 0, after V lost 6 bases and J lost 2 bases. The germline V gene has CDR1 MDHEN and CDR2 SYDVKM. CDR3 length: 13 amino acids.

The chain carries TRBV2 and TRBJ2-7; 11 bases map to TRBD2. Germline values: CDR1 SNHLY, CDR2 FYNNEI. The trim removed 6 bases at V and 3 bases at J, leaving 10 bases unmatched. CDR3 length: 16 residues. The CDR3 is CASSARLAGLDYEQYF. The CDR3 DNA is TGTGCCAGCAGCGCCCGACTAGCGGGGTTGGACTACGAGCAGTACTTC.

A few counts support this clone. The chain uses TRBV6-2 or TRBV6-3 and TRBJ2-7; D is uncertain. Germline CDR1 reads MNHEY; CDR2 reads SVGEGT. This CDR3 has 13 residues. The V end lost 6 bases, the J end lost 3 bases, and 12 bases lay between the germline ends. The CDR3 DNA reads TGTGCCAGCAGCTTACGCCAGTTCTACGAGCAGTACTTC. This gives the protein CASSLRQFYEQYF.

This clone has only a few counts. The V gene is TRBV5-4, the J gene TRBJ1-6, with 9 bases that match TRBD1. The CDR3 is made up of 15 amino acids. Germline V gene lookup returns CDR1 SGHNT and CDR2 YYREEE (reference sequence). After removal of 3 bases from V and 10 bases from J, the junction contained 8 bases not matched to a gene. The CDR3 coding sequence is TGTGCCAGCAGCTACTCCGGGACAGGGAGATCACCCCTCCACTTT. Translation gives CASSYSGTGRSPLHF. Together with reference TRBV5-4 and TRBJ1-6, the CDR3 gives the full variable domain: ETGVTQSPTHLIKTRGQQVTLRCSSQSGHNTVSWYQQALGQGPQFIFQYYREEENGRGNFPPRFSGLQFPNYSSELNVNALELDDSALYLCASSYSGTGRSPLHFGNGTRLTVT.

The gene calls are TRBV30 and TRBJ1-1; D is unclear. Germline V gene sequence: CDR1 GTSNPN, CDR2 SVGIG (reference sequence). The CDR3 sequence is 13 residues long. Deletions cut 0 bases from V and 4 bases from J, with 9 bases between. CDR3 DNA: TGTGCCTGGAGTGTAAGCCTGAGCACTGAAGCTTTCTTT. Protein product: CAWSVSLSTEAFF.

The CDR3 DNA sequence: TGTGCCAGCAGCCAGGGAAGGACAGGGGGGCTCTACGAGCAGTACTTC. As protein: CASSQGRTGGLYEQYF. V gene TRBV3-1 (or the pseudogene TRBV3-2) combines with J gene TRBJ2-7, with 10 bases that match TRBD1. Per germline, CDR1 LGHDT and CDR2 YNNKEL (reference sequence). The CDR3 is made up of 16 amino acids. V trimming: 3 bases; J trimming: 3 bases; junction bases outside the gene matches: 8.

This clone was detected a few times. The genes are TRBV2 and TRBJ1-5, with 7 bases lining up with TRBD1. V lost 7 bases, J lost 5 bases, and 5 bases stayed unmatched. This CDR3 spans 13 amino acids. Germline assignment: CDR1 SNHLY and CDR2 FYNNEI. CDR3 sequence: CASKTGLDQPQHF. In DNA, the CDR3 is TGTGCCAGCAAGACAGGGTTGGATCAGCCCCAGCATTTT.

The rearrangement uses TRBV29-1 and TRBJ1-1; D call uncertain. Germline-derived CDR1 and CDR2 are SQVTM and ANQGSEA. Trimming took 7 bases from V and 1 from J, leaving 7 bases between them. CDR3 length equals 11 residues. In DNA, the CDR3 is TGCAGCGCCCACGGGAACACTGAAGCTTTCTTT. Its translation is CSAHGNTEAFF.

The chain joins TRBV6-5 to TRBJ2-7; the D is unclear. Germline V gene sequence: CDR1 MNHEY, CDR2 SVGAGI. Trimming shortened V by 6 bases and J by 5 bases, and 17 bases separated the two germline ends. The CDR3 totals 14 residues. Written as DNA, the CDR3 is TGTGCCAGCAGCGTTACAAGGGTCTATGACGAGCAGTACTTC. Translating gives CASSVTRVYDEQYF.

The chain carries TRBV14 and TRBJ2-7; D unresolved. The CDR3 contains 14 residues. Trimming cost V 4 bases and J 2 bases, with 12 bases left between them. CDR1 and CDR2 from the germline V gene are SGHDN and FVKESK. The CDR3 region has the DNA TGTGCCAGCAGCCGAGGCAGGCCGACCTACGAGCAGTACTTC. It is translated as CASSRGRPTYEQYF.

The chain recombines TRBV7-2 with TRBJ2-1; D unresolved. This CDR3 has 16 amino acids. Germline values: CDR1 SGHTA, CDR2 FQGNSA. Trimming removed 2 bases at V and 0 bases at J, with 11 bases between. CDR3 loop: CASSLRERGSYNEQFF. The CDR3 region has the DNA TGTGCCAGCAGCTTACGTGAAAGAGGCTCCTACAATGAGCAGTTCTTC.

V usage is TRBV11-2 and J usage is TRBJ2-7; possibly TRBD1 for D (5 bases). V was trimmed by 2 bases and J by 6 bases, leaving 11 bases between them. The CDR3 consists of 13 residues. Per germline, CDR1 SGHAT and CDR2 FQNNGV. The CDR3 reads CASSLWGVIEQYF. The CDR3 DNA sequence: TGTGCCAGCAGCTTATGGGGCGTGATCGAGCAGTACTTC.

The chain links TRBV7-2 to TRBJ2-7; D is perhaps TRBD2 (6 bases). With 1 base removed from V and 3 bases from J, the gap between germline ends came to 16 bases. This CDR3 is built from 16 residues. Germline V CDR1 and CDR2: SGHTA, FQGNSA. The CDR3 is CASSLVGGRLNYEQYF. The CDR3, as DNA: TGTGCCAGCAGCTTAGTAGGAGGGAGGTTGAACTACGAGCAGTACTTC.

The rearrangement links TRBV7-3 to TRBJ2-1; TRBD1 might be the D (6 bases). This CDR3 is built from 17 residues. Between the trimmed V and J ends, which lost 3 bases and 4 bases, there was a span of 19 bases. Looked up from germline, CDR1 is SGHTA and CDR2 is FQGTGA. Written as DNA, the CDR3 is TGTGCCAGCAGCTTGTTTAGGACAGTCCAAGGGTACAATGAGCAGTTCTTC. Translation gives CASSLFRTVQGYNEQFF. The entire variable domain, with the rest obtained from reference TRBV7-3 and TRBJ2-1, is as follows: GAGVSQTPSNKVTEKGKYVELRCDPISGHTALYWYRQSLGQGPEFLIYFQGTGAADDSGLPNDRFFAVRPEGSVSTLKIQRTERGDSAVYLCASSLFRTVQGYNEQFFGPGTRLTVL.

The V gene is TRBV25-1, the J gene TRBJ2-5, with 7 bases aligning to TRBD1. Germline CDR1 is MGHDK and CDR2 is SYGVNS. V trimming: 4 bases; J trimming: 7 bases; junction bases outside the gene matches: 9. CDR3 length equals 14 residues. The CDR3 loop is CASSARGRMGTQYF. The CDR3 region has the DNA TGTGCCAGCAGTGCAAGGGGGCGTATGGGGACCCAGTACTTC.

As regards this clone: The identical CDR3 is also encoded by other nucleotide sequences in the sample. The chain carries TRBV4-1 and TRBJ2-7, with TRBD2 matching 8 bases. V shed 3 bases and J 3 bases; nucleotides not matched to a gene: 7. The CDR3 sequence is 15 residues long. Germline V lookup: CDR1 MGHRA, CDR2 YSYEKL. DNA for the CDR3: TGCGCCAGCAGCCAGGCAGCGGGGGAGGTCTACGAGCAGTACTTC. Its translation: CASSQAAGEVYEQYF.

The CDR3 loop is CASSSTSGGPTYEQYF. The CDR3 DNA sequence: TGTGCCAGCAGTTCGACTAGCGGGGGCCCCACCTACGAGCAGTACTTC. The V and J genes are TRBV27 and TRBJ2-7; the match to TRBD2 covers 12 bases. The CDR3 spans 16 residues. Trimming cost V 4 bases and J 2 bases; bases outside gene matches: 6. The germline V gene encodes CDR1 MNHEY and CDR2 SMNVEV (reference sequence).

J is TRBJ2-3 and V is TRBV7-2; 7 nucleotides align to TRBD1. With 5 bases clipped from V and 0 bases from J, the junction kept 5 bases outside the gene matches. Germline values: CDR1 SGHTA, CDR2 FQGNSA. The CDR3 consists of 15 residues. CDR3 protein: CASSQDRFSTDTQYF. As DNA, the CDR3 is TGTGCCAGCAGCCAGGACAGGTTTAGCACAGATACGCAGTATTTT.

The V call is TRBV15, the J call TRBJ2-5; D might be TRBD2 (5 bases). Trimming pared 1 base from V and 3 bases from J, leaving 12 bases between. In germline, CDR1 is LNHNV, CDR2 YYDKDF (reference sequence). The CDR3 totals 15 residues. The CDR3 here is CATSRGGHGEETQYF. CDR3 DNA: TGTGCCACCAGCAGAGGAGGGCATGGGGAAGAGACCCAGTACTTC.

The chain combines TRBV7-2 with TRBJ2-5, with D perhaps matching TRBD1 (6 bases). The CDR3 consists of 15 residues. Deletions cut 2 bases from V and 5 bases from J, with 15 bases between. CDR1 SGHTA and CDR2 FQGNSA come from the germline V gene. The CDR3 spells CASSLWDGGVETQYF. DNA for the CDR3: TGTGCCAGCAGCTTATGGGATGGGGGCGTGGAGACCCAGTACTTC.

This chain links TRBV7-9 with TRBJ2-5, with D hard to call. V lost 1 base and J 4 bases, leaving 16 bases between the germline ends. CDR1 is SEHNR and CDR2 is FQNEAQ in the germline V gene (reference sequence). This CDR3 comprises 16 residues. CDR3 sequence: CASSLGLSGRAETQYF. CDR3 nucleotides: TGTGCCAGCAGCTTAGGTCTGTCTGGCAGAGCAGAGACCCAGTACTTC.

This clone has a handful of counts. The V call is TRBV6-4, the J call TRBJ2-1, with D perhaps matching TRBD1 (6 bases). The CDR3 is made up of 13 amino acids. The germline V gene has CDR1 MRHNA and CDR2 SNTAGT. The V end lost 6 bases, the J end lost 9 bases, and 15 bases lay between the germline ends. This chain's CDR3 is CASSPDSKTEQFF. The CDR3 coding sequence is TGTGCCAGCAGCCCGGACAGTAAAACTGAGCAGTTCTTC.

The chain recombines TRBV19 with TRBJ2-2; maybe TRBD1 (5 bases). V lost 7 bases, J lost 1 base, and 10 bases lay in between. The CDR3 sequence is 14 residues long. Germline CDR1 reads LNHDA; CDR2 reads SQIVND (reference sequence). CDR3 in amino acids: CASIRQQNTGELFF. The CDR3 DNA reads TGTGCCAGTATTAGACAGCAGAACACCGGGGAGCTGTTTTTT. Full variable domain (outside the CDR3, taken from reference TRBV19 and TRBJ2-2): DGGITQSPKYLFRKEGQNVTLSCEQNLNHDAMYWYRQDPGQGLRLIYYSQIVNDFQKGDIAEGYSVSREKKESFPLTVTSAQKNPTAFYLCASIRQQNTGELFFGEGSRLTVL.

The rearrangement links TRBV28 to TRBJ1-4; 7 bases align to TRBD1. J lost 4 bases, V lost 6 bases, and 2 bases had no gene match. This CDR3 spans 13 amino acids. Per germline, CDR1 MDHEN and CDR2 SYDVKM. CDR3 residues: CASSRDSNEKLFF. Written as DNA, the CDR3 is TGTGCCAGCAGCCGGGACAGTAATGAAAAACTGTTTTTT.